In this sample, the clone carrying this T cell receptor (beta chain) turned up many times. The data were obtained in a study of T cell repertoires in cytomegalovirus infection. TCRdb reprocessed the reads via MiXCR and lists one record per CDR3 protein. The sample includes around 450,000 distinct CDR3 sequences, roughly 30% of them seen just once. The germline V gene encodes CDR1 SGHTA and CDR2 FQGNSA. The CDR3 is 14 residues long. Deletions cut 1 base from V and 5 bases from J, with 9 bases between. The source material was PBMCs. The rearrangement uses TRBV7-2 and TRBJ2-1; possibly TRBD2 for D (5 bases). This sequence was found in a human donor in good health (CMV status not recorded). Some clones in this sample may be carry-over from other donors' samples. Written as DNA, the CDR3 is TGTGCCAGCAGCTTAGAGGCGCGGGACAATGAGCAGTTCTTC. Encoded protein: CASSLEARDNEQFF.